This TCR beta chain originates from a study of T cells in Graves' hyperthyroidism and ophthalmopathy. This clonotype was picked up many times. Uncontrolled infection, other autoimmune disease, pregnancy or lactation led to exclusion. Fresh 10 ml peripheral blood yielded PBMCs. TCR beta CDR3 regions were amplified from RNA. When the TCR CDR3 underwent first-round RT-PCR, the HTBI primer set was used. One entry per CDR3 protein results from TCRdb running MiXCR on the multiplex PCR reads. The table shows around 700,000 distinct CDR3 sequences, with roughly a third occurring only once. The CDR3 extends over 16 amino acids. The V gene lost 7 bases and the J gene lost 1 base, with 19 bases spanning the gap. Germline-derived CDR1 and CDR2 are SGHVT and SQSDAQ.

The source is a woman aged 40 to 50 with Graves' hyperthyroidism. Specimen: blood. The chain carries TRBV7-4 and TRBJ1-1, with D perhaps TRBD1 (6 bases). CDR3 DNA sequence: TGTGCCAGCACCCCCCGTGCTACAGGGAGGAACACTGAAGCTTTCTTT. It translates to CASTPRATGRNTEAFF.